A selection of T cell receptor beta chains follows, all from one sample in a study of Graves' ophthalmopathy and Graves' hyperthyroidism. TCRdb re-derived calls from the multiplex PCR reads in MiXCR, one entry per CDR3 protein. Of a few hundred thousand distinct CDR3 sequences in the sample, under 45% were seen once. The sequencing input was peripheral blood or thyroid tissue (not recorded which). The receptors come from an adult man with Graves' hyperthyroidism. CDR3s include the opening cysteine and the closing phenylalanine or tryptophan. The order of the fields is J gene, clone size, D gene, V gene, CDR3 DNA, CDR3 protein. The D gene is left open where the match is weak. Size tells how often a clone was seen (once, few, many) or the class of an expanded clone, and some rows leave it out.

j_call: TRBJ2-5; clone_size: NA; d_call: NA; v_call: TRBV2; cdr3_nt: TGTGCCAGCAGGCTGAGGGTACGCCAGGGGGGCCGGGAGACCCAGTACTTC; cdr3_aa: CASRLRVRQGGRETQYF
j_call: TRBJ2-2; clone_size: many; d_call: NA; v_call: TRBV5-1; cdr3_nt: TGCGCCAGCAGCTTGGGTCCGGGAACGGTCACCGGGGAGCTGTTTTTT; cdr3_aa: CASSLGPGTVTGELFF
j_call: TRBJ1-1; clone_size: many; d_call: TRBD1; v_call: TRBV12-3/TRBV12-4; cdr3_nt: TGTGCCAGCAGGCCGGACAGGGTGAACACTGAAGCTTTCTTT; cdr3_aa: CASRPDRVNTEAFF
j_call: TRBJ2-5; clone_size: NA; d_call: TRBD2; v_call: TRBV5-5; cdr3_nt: TGTGCCAGCAGCTTGGCCGGGTGGCAAGCGGGAGGAGAGACCCAGTACTTC; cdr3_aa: CASSLAGWQAGGETQYF
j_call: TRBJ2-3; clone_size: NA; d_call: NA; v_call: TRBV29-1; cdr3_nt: TGCAGCGCCGGACACCAGTTCACGCAGTATTTT; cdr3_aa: CSAGHQFTQYF
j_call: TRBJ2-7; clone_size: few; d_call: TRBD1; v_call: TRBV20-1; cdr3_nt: TGCAGTGCTAGCCGGGACAGGGGTTCCTACGAGCAGTACTTC; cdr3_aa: CSASRDRGSYEQYF
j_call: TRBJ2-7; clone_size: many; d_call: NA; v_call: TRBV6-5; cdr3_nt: TGTGCCAGCAGTGACTGGGGGCTAACCTACGAGCAGTACTTC; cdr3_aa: CASSDWGLTYEQYF
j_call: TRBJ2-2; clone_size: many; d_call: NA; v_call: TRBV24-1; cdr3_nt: TGTGCCACCAGTGATGTGACGGACACGAACACCGGGGAGCTGTTTTTT; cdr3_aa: CATSDVTDTNTGELFF
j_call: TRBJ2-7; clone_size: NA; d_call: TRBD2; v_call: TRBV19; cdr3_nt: TGTGCCAGTAGTGCTCTAGCGGGGCGCTCCTACGAGCAGTACTTC; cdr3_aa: CASSALAGRSYEQYF
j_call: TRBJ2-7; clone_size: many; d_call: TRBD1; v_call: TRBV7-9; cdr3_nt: TGTGCCAGCAGCTCGGACAGGGCAGGGGGGTACGAGCAGTACTTC; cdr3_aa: CASSSDRAGGYEQYF
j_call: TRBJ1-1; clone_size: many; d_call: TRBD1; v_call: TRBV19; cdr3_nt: TGTGCCAGCAGCATCGGACAGGGAAACACTGAAGCTTTCTTT; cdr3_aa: CASSIGQGNTEAFF
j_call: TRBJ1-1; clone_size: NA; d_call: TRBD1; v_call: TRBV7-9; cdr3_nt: TGTGCCAGCAGCACCCTGACAGGGACAGCGACTGAAGCTTTCTTT; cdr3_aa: CASSTLTGTATEAFF
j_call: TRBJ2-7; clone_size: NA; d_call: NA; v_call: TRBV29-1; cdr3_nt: TGTGCCAGTAGTATTCAAGGGGGGGTATCCTACGAGCAGTACTTC; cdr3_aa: CASSIQGGVSYEQYF
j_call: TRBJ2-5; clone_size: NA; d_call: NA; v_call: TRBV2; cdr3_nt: TGTGCCAGCCACGGAGACAGACATCAAGAGACCCAGTACTTC; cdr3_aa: CASHGDRHQETQYF
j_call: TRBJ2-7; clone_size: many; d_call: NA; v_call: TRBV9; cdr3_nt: TGTGCCAGCAGCGTAGAGGCTTGGGGGGAGGACGAGCAGTACTTC; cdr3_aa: CASSVEAWGEDEQYF
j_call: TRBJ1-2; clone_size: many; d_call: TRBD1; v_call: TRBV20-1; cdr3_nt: TGCAGTGCTAGAAACAGGGGAGGCTACACCTTC; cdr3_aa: CSARNRGGYTF
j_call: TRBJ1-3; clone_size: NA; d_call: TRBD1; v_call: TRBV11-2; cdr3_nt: TGTGCCAGCAGCACCAGGGGGGGGAACACCATATATTTT; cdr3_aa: CASSTRGGNTIYF
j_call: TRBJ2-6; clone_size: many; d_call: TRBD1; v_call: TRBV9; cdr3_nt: TGTGCCAGCAGCGTAGAAGCAGGGGGTTTCGGGGCCAACGTCCTGACTTTC; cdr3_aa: CASSVEAGGFGANVLTF
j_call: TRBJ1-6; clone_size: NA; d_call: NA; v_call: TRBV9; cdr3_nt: TGTGCCAGCAGCGGTGGGTCGACTGGTACACCCCTCCACTTT; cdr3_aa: CASSGGSTGTPLHF
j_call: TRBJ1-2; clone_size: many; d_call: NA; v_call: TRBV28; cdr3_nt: TGTGCCAGCAGTTTATCAGGGATAGCTAACTATGGCTACACCTTC; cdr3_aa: CASSLSGIANYGYTF
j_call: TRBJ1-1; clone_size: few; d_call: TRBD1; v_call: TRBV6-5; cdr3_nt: TGTGCCAGCAGCCCTATGGACAGGGTAAAAGCTTTCTTT; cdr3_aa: CASSPMDRVKAFF
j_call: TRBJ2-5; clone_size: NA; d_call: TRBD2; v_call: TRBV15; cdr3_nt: TGTGCCACCAGCAGAATAGCGGGCAACCAAGAGACCCAGTACTTC; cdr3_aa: CATSRIAGNQETQYF
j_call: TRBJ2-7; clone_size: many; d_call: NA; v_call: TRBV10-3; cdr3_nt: TGTGCCATCACTGACGGCTACGAGCAGTACTTC; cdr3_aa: CAITDGYEQYF
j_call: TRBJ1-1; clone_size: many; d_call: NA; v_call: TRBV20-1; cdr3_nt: TGCAGTGCTAGAGTTCAGCCCCGGAACACTGAAGCTTTCTTT; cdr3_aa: CSARVQPRNTEAFF